This TCR beta chain was captured in a study of blood T cell repertoires in COVID-19 (dated by TCRdb to 2018 to 2021). Notes on the research overall: The collaborator samples originated in the United States, Italy and Spain and spanned the acute and convalescent phases of COVID-19. The repertoires were made available in a free public database intended to serve as a resource for research on the immune response to SARS-CoV-2. Where available, HLA class I and class II types were obtained from metadata supplied by the sample provider rather than from assay-based typing. A de-identified subject ID, COVID-19 status, age in years and sex were almost always included in the sample metadata. The samples were drawn from the first 160 participants of the ongoing ImmuneRACE study and from some 1,300 subjects provided by 6 global collaborators. The material from the prospective study consisted of cDNA or gDNA derived from T cells, B-cell-depleted T cells, or PBMCs. Deeply sampled blood TCRbeta repertoires from subjects exposed to, actively infected with, or recovered from COVID-19 were included in the dataset.

Paper-wide results and their limitations: How much clinical and demographic metadata was included differed by source and by participant, and the metadata was provided uncurated.

As encoded in the germline V gene, CDR1 is MDHEN while CDR2 is SYDVKM. The CDR3 has 14 amino acids, counting the end cysteine and phenylalanine. This entry keeps only the CDR3 DNA: 42 bases, framed from base 1. V is reduced by 5 bases and J by 1 base, leaving a spacing of 9 bases between them. TCRbeta CDR3 regions were amplified from genomic DNA using the immunoSEQ Assay, a bias-controlled multiplex PCR. The authors processed their data as follows. The number of nucleated cells in each sample was estimated by amplification of reference gene primers within the assay. To quantify the absolute abundance of each unique TCRbeta CDR3 rearrangement, sequence reads were collapsed and filtered. For each sample, productive Simpson clonality was calculated by taking the square root of Simpson's diversity index across productive rearrangements. TCRdb holds this immuneACCESS table with in-frame rearrangements only. Some clones are missing; in checked studies, unresolved V genes explain under half, and the rest has no known cause. V, J and clone size reflect that table, while D and trimming were determined from the DNA. This sample has nearly 70,000 clones in its table, and 88% of those were observed once. The biggest ten clones account for about 6.4% of the sample.

Each collaborating institution followed its own protocols to collect whole blood in K2EDTA tubes. For TCRbeta analysis, collaborators shipped samples as frozen whole blood, isolated PBMCs, or DNA extracted from either of those sample types. This clone has only one observation. There is no known antigen for this receptor. The record has no base qualities; no much larger clone is one base away. Here the chain combines TRBV28 and TRBJ2-4, with the D gene call left open. The sample comprised peripheral blood. This TCR came from a woman in her 70s with acute or convalescent COVID-19. The DNA reads TGTGCCAGCAGTCCCCAGAGGGCCAAAAACATTCAGTACTTC. This codes for CASSPQRAKNIQYF.